This T cell receptor beta chain was documented in a study of blood T cell repertoires in COVID-19. V was pared by 5 bases and J by 4 bases, with 12 bases between. Germline V gene sequence: CDR1 SGHVS, CDR2 FQNEAQ. There are 13 residues in the CDR3. Produced via immunoSEQ multiplex PCR; TCRdb's table is partial and in-frame only. This sample has roughly 280,000 clones, with 85% to 90% found just once. V gene TRBV7-8 combines with J gene TRBJ2-7; D perhaps matches TRBD2 (6 bases). The TCR was taken from a woman in her 30s with acute COVID-19. Source material: PBMCs or T cells enriched from blood (not recorded which). This CDR3 is CASSPRTTYEQYF. The CDR3 bases are TGTGCCAGCAGCCCACGGACTACTTACGAGCAGTACTTC.